Given below is one TCR beta chain in context. No antigen is known for it. The data were taken from a study of T-cell memory formation after mild COVID-19. Points from the study as a whole: Day 15 to 85 contracting clones showed balanced CD4/CD8; later expanders leaned CD4+. Researchers report contracting CD4+ clones mostly in CM and EM, with CD8+ clones in EMRA.

Germline V CDR1 and CDR2: ENHRY, SYGVKD. Deletions cut 3 bases from V and 0 bases from J, with 4 bases between. The CDR3 contains 13 residues. MiXCR, applied by TCRdb to the 5' RACE reads, yields one record per CDR3 protein. The table has 250,000 or so distinct CDR3 sequences, 18% seen once. The receptor's source is a man aged 18 to 30 who had mild COVID-19 (a few samples of this study predate the infection). Cell type and time point are not known. The sample taken for sequencing was PBMCs or a T cell subset sorted from them (not recorded which). The chain links TRBV10-3 to TRBJ2-3; no clear D gene. The CDR3 bases are TGTGCCATCAGTGATCCTAGCACAGATACGCAGTATTTT. Translating gives CAISDPSTDTQYF.